A selection of T cell receptor beta chains follows, all from one sample in a study of blood T cell repertoires in COVID-19. The assay was immunoSEQ multiplex PCR, and TCRdb's table has in-frame clones only and misses some. The data show 250,000 to 350,000 clones, about 83% seen once. The specimen sequenced was PBMCs or T cells enriched from blood (not recorded which). These receptors all stem from a woman between 35 and 50 years old who had recovered from COVID-19. The CDR3 runs from the conserved cysteine through the conserved F or W. A D gene is named only where the DNA matches it firmly. The size entry is marked missing in some rows and otherwise reads once, few, many or a size class.

V	D	size	J	DNA	CDR3
TRBV7-3	TRBD2	.	TRBJ2-1	TGTGCCAGCAGTCCTCTAGCGGGAGAATTGAATGAGCAGTTCTTC	CASSPLAGELNEQFF
TRBV7-2	TRBD2	.	TRBJ2-5	TGTGCCAGCAGCTTAGTTGCTAGCGGAGCCGGAGAGACCCAGTACTTC	CASSLVASGAGETQYF
TRBV4-1	TRBD1	.	TRBJ2-4	TGCGCCAGCAGCCAAGGACAGGGAGCCCGAAACATTCAGTACTTC	CASSQGQGARNIQYF
TRBV7-2	.	.	TRBJ2-1	TGTGCCAGCACCCCCCGGACTGCAGCCTACAATGAGCAGTTCTTC	CASTPRTAAYNEQFF
TRBV9	.	.	TRBJ2-1	TGTGCCAGCAGCGTAGACTACCGGGGTGAGCAGTTCTTC	CASSVDYRGEQFF
TRBV27	.	few	TRBJ1-2	TGTGCCAGCAGCCTTACAGGGAGCTATGGCTACACCTTC	CASSLTGSYGYTF
TRBV10-3	TRBD1	.	TRBJ1-2	TGTGCCATCAGTGGGAGACAGGGTAATGGCTACACCTTC	CAISGRQGNGYTF
TRBV5-5	TRBD2	.	TRBJ2-3	TGTGCCAGCAGCCCGGGACTATTCACAGATACGCAGTATTTT	CASSPGLFTDTQYF
TRBV7-2	.	.	TRBJ1-5	TGTGCCAGCAGCTCGACCAGGGTTCAGCCCCAGCATTTT	CASSSTRVQPQHF
TRBV15	.	.	TRBJ1-2	TGTGCCACCAGCAGAGAGAAAGGGGTCTATGGCTACACCTTC	CATSREKGVYGYTF
TRBV5-1	TRBD2	.	TRBJ2-3	TGCGCCAGCAGCTTGGCGCGGGAGCGGAGTTGGGGAGATACGCAGTATTTT	CASSLARERSWGDTQYF
TRBV6-1	.	.	TRBJ2-1	TGTGCCAGCAGTGACCTGACAGACTACAATGAGCAGTTCTTC	CASSDLTDYNEQFF
TRBV28	TRBD2	.	TRBJ2-7	TGTGCCAGCAGTTTAATTGGGGGTTTGCTAGGGACTATCTACGAGCAGTACTTC	CASSLIGGLLGTIYEQYF
TRBV27	.	once	TRBJ2-6	TGTGCCAGCAGTTTATCCAGGCAGGCCGGGGCCAACGTCCTGACTTTC	CASSLSRQAGANVLTF
TRBV4-1	TRBD2	.	TRBJ2-7	TGCGCCAGCAGCCAAGCGGAATCGACTAGCGGGAGAGGCCGTTCCTACGAGCAGTACTTC	CASSQAESTSGRGRSYEQYF
TRBV20-1	TRBD1	.	TRBJ2-7	TGCAGTGCTAGTAAGGGGACAGGACCCTTTGAGCAGTACTTC	CSASKGTGPFEQYF
TRBV15	.	.	TRBJ2-7	TGTGCCACCAGCAGAGATCTAGGGCGCAGGGGAGCCGCCGAGCAGTACTTC	CATSRDLGRRGAAEQYF
TRBV5-1	.	.	TRBJ2-1	TGCGCCAGCAGCTTCGCCGGTGATGAGCAGTTCTTC	CASSFAGDEQFF
TRBV7-2	TRBD1	.	TRBJ1-4	TGTGCCAGCAGCTTAGGGGCCCACAGGGGGCGCGGGTCTAATGAAAAACTGTTTTTT	CASSLGAHRGRGSNEKLFF
TRBV6-5	.	.	TRBJ2-3	TGTGCCACTACAGCAGGGCAGGGGGATACGCAGTATTTT	CATTAGQGDTQYF
TRBV4-3	.	.	TRBJ2-2	TGCGCCAGCAGCCAAGATCCCAGCGGAAACACCGGGGAGCTGTTTTTT	CASSQDPSGNTGELFF
TRBV25-1	TRBD2	.	TRBJ2-5	TGTGCCAGCAGTGAGGGATGGGGGGGACCTTCTCGGGAGACCCAGTACTTC	CASSEGWGGPSRETQYF
TRBV18	.	.	TRBJ1-1	TGTGCCAGCTCACCAAACAGCAGGAACACTGAAGCTTTCTTT	CASSPNSRNTEAFF
TRBV3-1/TRBV3-2	.	.	TRBJ2-1	TGTGCCGGAAACCAGCGGTCCTCCTACAATGAGCAGTTCTTC	CAGNQRSSYNEQFF
TRBV19	TRBD2	.	TRBJ2-1	TGTGCCAGTAGTATGCCGGGACTAGATGTGGGCGAGGGCTGGTTCTTC	CASSMPGLDVGEGWFF
TRBV28	.	.	TRBJ1-5	TGTGCCAGCAGCAGATATTCACAGGGTTCCAATCAGCCCCAGCATTTT	CASSRYSQGSNQPQHF
TRBV10-3	TRBD2	.	TRBJ2-1	TGTGCCATCAGCCAGACTAGCGGGAGTTTTAATGAGCAGTTCTTC	CAISQTSGSFNEQFF
TRBV30	TRBD1	.	TRBJ1-3	TGTGCCTGCACAGGGGGCGCCGCTGGAAACACCATATATTTT	CACTGGAAGNTIYF
TRBV10-3	.	.	TRBJ1-1	TGTGCCATCAGTGAGATTAGGACTGACACTGAAGCTTTCTTT	CAISEIRTDTEAFF
TRBV5-7	TRBD1	.	TRBJ1-3	TGTGCCAGCAGCAATCCAACAGGGGGCTCATCGGGAAACACCATATATTTT	CASSNPTGGSSGNTIYF
TRBV19	.	.	TRBJ2-7	TGTGCCAGTAGTATAGTTGTGGACTTTTCGACCTACGAGCAGTACTTC	CASSIVVDFSTYEQYF
TRBV30	.	.	TRBJ1-2	TGTGCCTGGAATCAGCTAGGCCAGTATGGCTACACCTTC	CAWNQLGQYGYTF
TRBV6-4	TRBD1	.	TRBJ1-5	TGTGCCAGCAGTGACTTAATCCGAAGAGCCGGGACAGAGAATCAGCCCCAGCATTTT	CASSDLIRRAGTENQPQHF
TRBV2	.	few	TRBJ1-5	TGTGCCAGCAGGGGACACGGGTACAATCAGCCCCAGCATTTT	CASRGHGYNQPQHF
TRBV7-9	TRBD2	.	TRBJ2-3	TGTGCCAGCAGCTTAAACTCGGGAGGATTCACAGATACGCAGTATTTT	CASSLNSGGFTDTQYF
TRBV7-2	.	once	TRBJ1-3	TGTGCCAGCAGCTCAACAGGGTCCTCTGGAAACACCATATATTTT	CASSSTGSSGNTIYF